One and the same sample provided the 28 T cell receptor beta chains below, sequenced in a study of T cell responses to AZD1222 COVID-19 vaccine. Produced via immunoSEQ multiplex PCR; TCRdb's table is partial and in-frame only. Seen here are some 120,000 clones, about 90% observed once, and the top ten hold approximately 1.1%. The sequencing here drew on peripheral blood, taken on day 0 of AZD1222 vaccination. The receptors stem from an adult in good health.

CDR3 amino acids: CAWSGGNRRVYSNQPQHF. The CDR3 nucleotides are TGTGCCTGGAGTGGGGGGAACCGGAGGGTTTATAGCAATCAGCCCCAGCATTTT. The rearrangement joins TRBV30 to TRBJ1-5; weak D call: TRBD1 (5 bases). The V end was cut by 1 base, the J end by 0 bases, with 19 bases between. CDR3 length equals 18 residues. Germline V gene sequence: CDR1 GTSNPN, CDR2 SVGIG (reference sequence).

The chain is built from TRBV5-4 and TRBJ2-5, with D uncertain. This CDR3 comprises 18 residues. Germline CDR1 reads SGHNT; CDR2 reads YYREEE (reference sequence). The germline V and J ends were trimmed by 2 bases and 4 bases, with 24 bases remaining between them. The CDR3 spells CASSFDPRQNPDPETQYF. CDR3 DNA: TGTGCCAGCAGCTTTGACCCGAGACAAAATCCGGACCCAGAGACCCAGTACTTC. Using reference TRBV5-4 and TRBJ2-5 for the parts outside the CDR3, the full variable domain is ETGVTQSPTHLIKTRGQQVTLRCSSQSGHNTVSWYQQALGQGPQFIFQYYREEENGRGNFPPRFSGLQFPNYSSELNVNALELDDSALYLCASSFDPRQNPDPETQYFGPGTRLLVL.

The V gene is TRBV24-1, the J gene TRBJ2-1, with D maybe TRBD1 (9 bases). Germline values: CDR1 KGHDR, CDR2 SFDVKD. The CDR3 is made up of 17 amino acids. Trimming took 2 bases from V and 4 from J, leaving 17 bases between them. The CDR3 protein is CATSDWDREREYNEQFF. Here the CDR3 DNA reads TGTGCCACCAGTGATTGGGACAGGGAGCGGGAGTACAATGAGCAGTTCTTC.

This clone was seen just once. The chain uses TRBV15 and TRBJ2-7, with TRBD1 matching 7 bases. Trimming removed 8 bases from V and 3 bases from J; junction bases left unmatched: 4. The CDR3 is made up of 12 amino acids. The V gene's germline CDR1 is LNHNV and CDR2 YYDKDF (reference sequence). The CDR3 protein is CATGTEGYEQYF. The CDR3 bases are TGTGCCACCGGGACAGAGGGCTACGAGCAGTACTTC.

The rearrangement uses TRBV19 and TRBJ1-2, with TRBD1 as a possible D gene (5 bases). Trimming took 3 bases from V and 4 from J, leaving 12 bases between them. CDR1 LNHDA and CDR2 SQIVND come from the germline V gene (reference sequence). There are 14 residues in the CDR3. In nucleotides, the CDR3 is TGTGCCAGTAGTATTCGCAGGGCTCCCTATGGCTACACCTTC. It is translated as CASSIRRAPYGYTF.

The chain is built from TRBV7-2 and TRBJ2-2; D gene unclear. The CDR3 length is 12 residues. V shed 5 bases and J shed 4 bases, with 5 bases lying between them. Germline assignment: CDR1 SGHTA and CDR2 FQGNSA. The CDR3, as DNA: TGTGCCAGCAGCCCCTTCACCGGGGAGCTGTTTTTT. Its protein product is CASSPFTGELFF. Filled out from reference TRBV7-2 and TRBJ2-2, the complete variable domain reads GAGVSQSPSNKVTEKGKDVELRCDPISGHTALYWYRQSLGQGLEFLIYFQGNSAPDKSGLPSDRFSAERTGGSVSTLTIQRTQQEDSAVYLCASSPFTGELFFGEGSRLTVL.

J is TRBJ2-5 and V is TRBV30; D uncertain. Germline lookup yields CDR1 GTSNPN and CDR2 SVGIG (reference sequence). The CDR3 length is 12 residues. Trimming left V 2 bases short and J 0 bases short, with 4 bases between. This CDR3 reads CAWSINQETQYF. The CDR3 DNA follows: TGTGCCTGGAGTATAAACCAAGAGACCCAGTACTTC.

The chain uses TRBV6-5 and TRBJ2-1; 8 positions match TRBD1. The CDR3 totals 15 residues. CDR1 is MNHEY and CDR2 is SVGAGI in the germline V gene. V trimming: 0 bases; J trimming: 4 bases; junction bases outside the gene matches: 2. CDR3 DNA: TGTGCCAGCAGTTACTCCGGACAGGGTTACAATGAGCAGTTCTTC. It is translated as CASSYSGQGYNEQFF.

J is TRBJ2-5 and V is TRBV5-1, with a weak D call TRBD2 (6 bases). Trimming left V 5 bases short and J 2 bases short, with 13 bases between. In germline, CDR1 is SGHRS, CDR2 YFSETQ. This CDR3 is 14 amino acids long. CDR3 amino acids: CASRYQAGQETQYF. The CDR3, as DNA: TGCGCCAGCAGATACCAAGCGGGTCAAGAGACCCAGTACTTC.

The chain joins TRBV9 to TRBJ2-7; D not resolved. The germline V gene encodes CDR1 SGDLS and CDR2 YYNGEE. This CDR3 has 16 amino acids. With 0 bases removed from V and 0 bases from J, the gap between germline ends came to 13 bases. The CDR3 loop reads CASSVAGGLSSYEQYF. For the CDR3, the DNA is TGTGCCAGCAGCGTAGCGGGCGGCCTCAGCTCCTACGAGCAGTACTTC.

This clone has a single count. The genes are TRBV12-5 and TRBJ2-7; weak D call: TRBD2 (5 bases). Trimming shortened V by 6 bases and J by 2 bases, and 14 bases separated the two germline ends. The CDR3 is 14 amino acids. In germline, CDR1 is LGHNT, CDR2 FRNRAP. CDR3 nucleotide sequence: TGTGCTAGTGGCCCTCGAACTAGTACCTACGAGCAGTACTTC. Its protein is CASGPRTSTYEQYF.

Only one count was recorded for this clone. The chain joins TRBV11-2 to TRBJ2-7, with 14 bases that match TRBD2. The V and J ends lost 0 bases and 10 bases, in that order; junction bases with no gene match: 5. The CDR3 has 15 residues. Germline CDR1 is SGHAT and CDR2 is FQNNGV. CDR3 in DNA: TGTGCCAGCAGCTTAGAAGGGGGACTAGCGGGAGACCAGTACTTC. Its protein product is CASSLEGGLAGDQYF.

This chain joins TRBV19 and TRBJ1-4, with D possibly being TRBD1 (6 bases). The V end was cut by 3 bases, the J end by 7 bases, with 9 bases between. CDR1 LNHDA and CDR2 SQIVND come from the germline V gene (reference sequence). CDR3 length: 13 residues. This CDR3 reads CASSIQGSEKLFF. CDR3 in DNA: TGTGCCAGTAGTATCCAGGGGAGTGAAAAACTGTTTTTT.

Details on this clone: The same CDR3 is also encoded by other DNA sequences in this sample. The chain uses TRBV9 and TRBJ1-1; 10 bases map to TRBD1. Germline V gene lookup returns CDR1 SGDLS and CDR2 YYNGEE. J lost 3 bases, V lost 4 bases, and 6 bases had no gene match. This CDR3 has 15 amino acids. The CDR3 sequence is CASSLRQGADTEAFF. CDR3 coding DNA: TGTGCCAGCAGCCTCCGACAGGGGGCGGACACTGAAGCTTTCTTT.

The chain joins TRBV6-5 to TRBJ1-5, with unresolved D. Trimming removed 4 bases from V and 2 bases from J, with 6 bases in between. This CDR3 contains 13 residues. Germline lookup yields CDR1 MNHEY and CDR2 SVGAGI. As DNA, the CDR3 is TGTGCCAGCAGTTTCGACGGCAATCAGCCCCAGCATTTT. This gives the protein CASSFDGNQPQHF.

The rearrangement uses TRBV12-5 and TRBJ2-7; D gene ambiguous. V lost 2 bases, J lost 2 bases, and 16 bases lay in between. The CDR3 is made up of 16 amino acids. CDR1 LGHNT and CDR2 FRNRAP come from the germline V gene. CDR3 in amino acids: CASGLSEDGSAYEQYF. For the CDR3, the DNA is TGTGCTAGTGGTTTGTCTGAGGACGGTAGTGCCTACGAGCAGTACTTC.

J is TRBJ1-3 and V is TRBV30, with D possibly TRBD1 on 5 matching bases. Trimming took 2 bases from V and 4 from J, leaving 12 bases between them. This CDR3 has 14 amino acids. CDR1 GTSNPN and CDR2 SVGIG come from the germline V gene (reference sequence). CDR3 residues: CAWSRQGGGNTIYF. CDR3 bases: TGTGCCTGGAGTCGGCAGGGAGGAGGAAACACCATATATTTT.

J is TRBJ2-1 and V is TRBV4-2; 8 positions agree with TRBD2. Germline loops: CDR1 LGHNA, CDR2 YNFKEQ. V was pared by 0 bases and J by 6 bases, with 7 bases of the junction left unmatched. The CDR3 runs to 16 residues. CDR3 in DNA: TGTGCCAGCAGCCAAGATTGGGATACTAGCGGCAATGAGCAGTTCTTC. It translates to CASSQDWDTSGNEQFF.

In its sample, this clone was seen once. The CDR3 sequence is CSVLDREINSYEQYF. CDR3 sequence (DNA): TGCAGCGTTCTGGACAGGGAGATAAACTCCTACGAGCAGTACTTC. The chain recombines TRBV29-1 with TRBJ2-7; 8 nucleotides agree with TRBD1. With V trimmed by 5 bases and J by 0 bases, 9 bases remained unmatched. Per germline, CDR1 SQVTM and CDR2 ANQGSEA. This CDR3 comprises 15 residues.

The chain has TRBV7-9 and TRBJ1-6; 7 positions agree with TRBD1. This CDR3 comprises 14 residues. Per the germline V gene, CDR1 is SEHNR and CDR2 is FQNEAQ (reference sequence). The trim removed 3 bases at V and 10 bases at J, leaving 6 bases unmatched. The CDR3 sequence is CASSFTGVGSPLHF. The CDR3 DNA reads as TGTGCCAGCAGCTTCACAGGGGTTGGGTCACCCCTCCACTTT. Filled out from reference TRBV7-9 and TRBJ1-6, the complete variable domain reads DTGVSQNPRHKITKRGQNVTFRCDPISEHNRLYWYRQTLGQGPEFLTYFQNEAQLEKSRLLSDRFSAERPKGSFSTLEIQRTEQGDSAMYLCASSFTGVGSPLHFGNGTRLTVT.

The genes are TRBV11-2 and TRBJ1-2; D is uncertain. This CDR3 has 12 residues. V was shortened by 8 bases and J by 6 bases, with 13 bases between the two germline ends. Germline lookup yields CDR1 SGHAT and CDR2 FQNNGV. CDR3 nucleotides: TGTGCCAGCGCCTATTATGGGGATGGCTACACCTTC. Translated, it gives CASAYYGDGYTF.

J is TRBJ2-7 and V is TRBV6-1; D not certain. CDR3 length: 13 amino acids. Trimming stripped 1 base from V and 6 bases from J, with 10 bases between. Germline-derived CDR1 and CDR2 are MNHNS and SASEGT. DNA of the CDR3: TGTGCCAGCAGTGAAGGGGAAATAGGCGAGCAGTACTTC. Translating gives CASSEGEIGEQYF.

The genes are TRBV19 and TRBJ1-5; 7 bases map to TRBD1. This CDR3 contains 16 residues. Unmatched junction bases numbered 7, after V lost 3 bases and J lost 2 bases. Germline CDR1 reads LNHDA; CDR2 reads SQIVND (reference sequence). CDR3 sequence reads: CASSITGARGNQPQHF. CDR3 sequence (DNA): TGTGCCAGTAGTATCACAGGGGCAAGAGGCAATCAGCCCCAGCATTTT.

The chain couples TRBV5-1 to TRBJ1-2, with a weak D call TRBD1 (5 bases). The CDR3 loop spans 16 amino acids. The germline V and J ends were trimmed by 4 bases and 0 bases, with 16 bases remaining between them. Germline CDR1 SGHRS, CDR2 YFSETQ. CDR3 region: CASSPTSGQANYGYTF. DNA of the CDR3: TGCGCCAGCAGCCCTACCTCGGGGCAAGCTAACTATGGCTACACCTTC.

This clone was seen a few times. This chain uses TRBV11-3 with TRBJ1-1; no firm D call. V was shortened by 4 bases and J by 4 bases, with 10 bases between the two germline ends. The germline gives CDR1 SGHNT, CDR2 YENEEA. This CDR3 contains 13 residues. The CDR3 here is CASSSAGGTEAFF. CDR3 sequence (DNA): TGTGCCAGCAGCTCTGCCGGAGGCACTGAAGCTTTCTTT.

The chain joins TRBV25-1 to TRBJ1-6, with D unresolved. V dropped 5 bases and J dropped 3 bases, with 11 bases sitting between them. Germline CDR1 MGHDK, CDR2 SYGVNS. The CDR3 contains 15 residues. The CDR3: CASSLDFNYNSPLHF. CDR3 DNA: TGTGCCAGCAGTTTGGACTTCAACTATAATTCACCCCTCCACTTT.

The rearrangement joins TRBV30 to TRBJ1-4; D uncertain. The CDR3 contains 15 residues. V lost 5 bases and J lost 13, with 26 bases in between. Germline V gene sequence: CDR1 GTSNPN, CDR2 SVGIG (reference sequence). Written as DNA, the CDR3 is TGTGCCTGGGGGCCTCCCGGTGCCGTTAATGAGGTACTGTTTTTT. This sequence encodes CAWGPPGAVNEVLFF.

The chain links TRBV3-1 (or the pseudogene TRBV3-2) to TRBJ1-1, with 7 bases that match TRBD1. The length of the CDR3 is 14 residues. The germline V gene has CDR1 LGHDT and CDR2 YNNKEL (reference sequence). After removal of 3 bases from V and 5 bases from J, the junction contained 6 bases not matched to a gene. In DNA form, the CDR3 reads TGTGCCAGCAGCCAGGAAGCAGGGGGGACTGAAGCTTTCTTT. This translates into CASSQEAGGTEAFF.